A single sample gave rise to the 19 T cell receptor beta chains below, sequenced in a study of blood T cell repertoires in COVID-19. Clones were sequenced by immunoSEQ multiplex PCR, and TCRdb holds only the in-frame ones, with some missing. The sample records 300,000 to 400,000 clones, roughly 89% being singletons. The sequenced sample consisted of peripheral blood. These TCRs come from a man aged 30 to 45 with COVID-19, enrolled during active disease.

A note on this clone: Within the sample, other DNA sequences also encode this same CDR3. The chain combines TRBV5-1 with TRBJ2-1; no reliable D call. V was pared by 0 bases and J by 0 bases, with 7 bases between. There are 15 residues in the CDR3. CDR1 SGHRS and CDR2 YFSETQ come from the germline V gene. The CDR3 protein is CASSLGSSSYNEQFF. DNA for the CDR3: TGCGCCAGCAGCTTGGGCTCCAGCTCCTACAATGAGCAGTTCTTC.

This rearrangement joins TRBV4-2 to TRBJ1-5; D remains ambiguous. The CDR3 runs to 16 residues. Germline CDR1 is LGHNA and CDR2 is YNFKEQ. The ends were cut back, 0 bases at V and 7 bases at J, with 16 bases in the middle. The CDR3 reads CASSQDGVTYGQPQHF. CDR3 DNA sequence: TGTGCCAGCAGCCAAGACGGGGTAACGTATGGACAGCCCCAGCATTTT.

CDR3 loop: CAISAGTSGPNEQFF. CDR3 coding DNA: TGTGCCATCAGTGCCGGGACTAGCGGACCGAATGAGCAGTTCTTC. V usage is TRBV10-3 and J usage is TRBJ2-1; TRBD2 aligns across 11 bases. V trimming: 4 bases; J trimming: 7 bases; junction bases outside the gene matches: 6. Germline values: CDR1 ENHRY, CDR2 SYGVKD. This CDR3 comprises 15 residues.

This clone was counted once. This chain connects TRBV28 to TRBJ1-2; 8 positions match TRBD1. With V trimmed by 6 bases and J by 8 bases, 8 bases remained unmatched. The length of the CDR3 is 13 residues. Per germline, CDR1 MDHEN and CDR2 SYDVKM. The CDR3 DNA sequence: TGTGCCAGCAGCTTCCAGGGGGCGCGAGGCTACACCTTC. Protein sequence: CASSFQGARGYTF.

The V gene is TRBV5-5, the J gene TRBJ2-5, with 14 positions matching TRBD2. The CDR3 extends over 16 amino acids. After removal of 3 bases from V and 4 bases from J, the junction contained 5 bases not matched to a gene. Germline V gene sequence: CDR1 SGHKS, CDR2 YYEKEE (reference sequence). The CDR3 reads CASSYGTSGGVETQYF. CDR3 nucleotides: TGTGCCAGCAGCTACGGGACTAGCGGGGGCGTAGAGACCCAGTACTTC.

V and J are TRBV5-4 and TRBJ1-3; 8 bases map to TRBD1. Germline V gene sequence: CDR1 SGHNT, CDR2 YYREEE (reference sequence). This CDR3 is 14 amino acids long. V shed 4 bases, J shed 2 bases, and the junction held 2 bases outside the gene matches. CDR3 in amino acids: CASSVRGPGNTIYF. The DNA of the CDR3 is TGTGCCAGCAGCGTCAGGGGGCCTGGAAACACCATATATTTT.

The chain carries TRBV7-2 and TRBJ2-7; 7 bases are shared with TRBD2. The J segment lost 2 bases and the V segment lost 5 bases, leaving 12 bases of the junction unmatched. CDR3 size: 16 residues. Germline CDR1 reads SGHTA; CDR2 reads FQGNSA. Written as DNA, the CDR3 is TGTGCCAGCAGCCCCAACGGAGCGGGGACCCCCTACGAGCAGTACTTC. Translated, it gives CASSPNGAGTPYEQYF.

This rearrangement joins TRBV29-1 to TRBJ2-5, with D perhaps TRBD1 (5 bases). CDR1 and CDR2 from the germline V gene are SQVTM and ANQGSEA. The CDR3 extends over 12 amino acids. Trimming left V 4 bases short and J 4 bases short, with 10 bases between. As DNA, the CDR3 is TGCAGCGTTGGTGATAGGGGAGAGACCCAGTACTTC. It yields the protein CSVGDRGETQYF.

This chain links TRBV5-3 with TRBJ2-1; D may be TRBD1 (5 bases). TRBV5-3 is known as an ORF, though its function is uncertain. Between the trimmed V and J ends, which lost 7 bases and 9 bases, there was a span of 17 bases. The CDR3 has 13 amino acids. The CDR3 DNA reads TGTGCCAGACCACAGGTTACTGGTAGTGAGCAGTTCTTC. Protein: CARPQVTGSEQFF.

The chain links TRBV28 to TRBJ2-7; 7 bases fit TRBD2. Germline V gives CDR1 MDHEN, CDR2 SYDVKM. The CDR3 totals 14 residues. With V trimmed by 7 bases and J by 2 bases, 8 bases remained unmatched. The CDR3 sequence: CASTLGGEAYEQYF. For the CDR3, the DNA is TGTGCCAGCACCTTGGGGGGGGAGGCCTACGAGCAGTACTTC.

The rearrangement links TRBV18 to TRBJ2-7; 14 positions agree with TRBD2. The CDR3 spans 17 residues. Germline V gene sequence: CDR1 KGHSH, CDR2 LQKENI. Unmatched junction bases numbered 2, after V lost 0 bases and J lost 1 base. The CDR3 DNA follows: TGTGCCAGCTCACCACCAGGGACTAGCGGGGGATCCTACGAGCAGTACTTC. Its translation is CASSPPGTSGGSYEQYF.

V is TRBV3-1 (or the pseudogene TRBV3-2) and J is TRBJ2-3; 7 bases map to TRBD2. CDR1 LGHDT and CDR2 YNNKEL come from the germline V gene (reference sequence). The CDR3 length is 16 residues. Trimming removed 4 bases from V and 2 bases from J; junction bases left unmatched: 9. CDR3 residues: CASSPYQAGNTDTQYF. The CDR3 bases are TGTGCCAGCAGCCCCTATCAAGCGGGGAACACAGATACGCAGTATTTT.

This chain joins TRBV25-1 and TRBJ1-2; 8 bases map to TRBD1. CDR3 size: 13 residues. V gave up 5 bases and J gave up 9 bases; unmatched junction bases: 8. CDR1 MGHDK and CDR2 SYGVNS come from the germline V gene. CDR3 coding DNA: TGTGCCAGCAGTCGGACAGGGTTAACTAGCTACACCTTC. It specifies CASSRTGLTSYTF.

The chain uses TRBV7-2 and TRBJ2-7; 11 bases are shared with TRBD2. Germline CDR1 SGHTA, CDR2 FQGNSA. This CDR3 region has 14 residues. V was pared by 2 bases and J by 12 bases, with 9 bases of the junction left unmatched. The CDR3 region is CASSLQLAGVFWYF. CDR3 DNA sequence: TGTGCCAGCAGCTTACAACTAGCGGGGGTTTTTTGGTACTTC.

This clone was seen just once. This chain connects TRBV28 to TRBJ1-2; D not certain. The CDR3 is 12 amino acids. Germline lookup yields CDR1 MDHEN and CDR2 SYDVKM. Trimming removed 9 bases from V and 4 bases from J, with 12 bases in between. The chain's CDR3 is CASADKPYGYTF. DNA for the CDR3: TGTGCCAGTGCTGACAAGCCCTATGGCTACACCTTC.

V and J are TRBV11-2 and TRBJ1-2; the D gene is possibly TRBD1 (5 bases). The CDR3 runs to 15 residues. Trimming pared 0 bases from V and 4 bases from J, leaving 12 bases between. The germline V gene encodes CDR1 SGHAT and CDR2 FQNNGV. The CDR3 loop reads CASSLDGRVGYGYTF. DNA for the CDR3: TGTGCCAGCAGCTTAGACGGCAGGGTGGGCTATGGCTACACCTTC.

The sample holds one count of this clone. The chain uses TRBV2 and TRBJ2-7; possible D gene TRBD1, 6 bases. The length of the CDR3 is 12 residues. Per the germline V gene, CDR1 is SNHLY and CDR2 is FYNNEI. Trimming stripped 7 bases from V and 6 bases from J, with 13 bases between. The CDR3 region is CASNLQGPEQYF. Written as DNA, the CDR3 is TGTGCCAGCAATTTACAGGGCCCCGAGCAGTACTTC.

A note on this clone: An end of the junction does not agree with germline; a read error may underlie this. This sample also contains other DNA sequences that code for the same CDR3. CDR3 residues: CASSLAVPNRRQPQHF. The CDR3 region has the DNA TGCGCCAGCAGCTTAGCGGTTCCTAATCGTCGACAGCCCCAGCATTTT. This chain connects TRBV7-6 to TRBJ1-5; the D is unclear. CDR3 length: 16 residues. Germline CDR1 reads SGHVS; CDR2 reads FNYEAQ.

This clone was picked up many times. The CDR3 protein is CASSEFGGGTEAFF. The CDR3, as DNA: TGTGCCAGCAGTGAATTTGGGGGGGGAACTGAAGCTTTCTTT. This chain connects TRBV6-1 to TRBJ1-1, with D perhaps TRBD1 (5 bases). Trimming took off 2 bases at V and 5 bases at J, with 12 bases between the two ends. The CDR3 consists of 14 residues. The germline V gene encodes CDR1 MNHNS and CDR2 SASEGT.